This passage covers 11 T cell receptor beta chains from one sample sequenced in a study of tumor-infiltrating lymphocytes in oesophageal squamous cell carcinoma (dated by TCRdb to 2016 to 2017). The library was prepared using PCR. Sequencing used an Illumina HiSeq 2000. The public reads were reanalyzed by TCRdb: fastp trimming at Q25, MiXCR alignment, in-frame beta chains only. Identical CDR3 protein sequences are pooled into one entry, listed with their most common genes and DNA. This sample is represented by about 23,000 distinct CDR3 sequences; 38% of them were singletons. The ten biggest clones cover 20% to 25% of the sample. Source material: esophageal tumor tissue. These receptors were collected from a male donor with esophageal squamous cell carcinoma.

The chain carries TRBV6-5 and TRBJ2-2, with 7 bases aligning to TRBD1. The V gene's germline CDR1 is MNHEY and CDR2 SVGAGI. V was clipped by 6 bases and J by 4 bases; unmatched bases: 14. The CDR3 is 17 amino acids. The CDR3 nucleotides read TGTGCCAGCAGCAATTTTGGGAAGGGGGCATTCACCGGGGAGCTGTTTTTT. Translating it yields CASSNFGKGAFTGELFF.

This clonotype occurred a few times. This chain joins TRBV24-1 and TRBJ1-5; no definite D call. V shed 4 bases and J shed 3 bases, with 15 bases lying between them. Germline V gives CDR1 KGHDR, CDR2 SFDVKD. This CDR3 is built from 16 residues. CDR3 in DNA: TGTGCCACCAGTGACGAGCCCCGGCCGCCCAATCAGCCCCAGCATTTT. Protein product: CATSDEPRPPNQPQHF.

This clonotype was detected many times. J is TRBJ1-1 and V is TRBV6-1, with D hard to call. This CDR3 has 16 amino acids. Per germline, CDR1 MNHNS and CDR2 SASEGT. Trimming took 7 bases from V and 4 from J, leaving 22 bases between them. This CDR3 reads CASTQKRDTALTEAFF. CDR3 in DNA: TGTGCCAGCACCCAAAAGAGAGACACCGCTCTCACTGAAGCTTTCTTT.

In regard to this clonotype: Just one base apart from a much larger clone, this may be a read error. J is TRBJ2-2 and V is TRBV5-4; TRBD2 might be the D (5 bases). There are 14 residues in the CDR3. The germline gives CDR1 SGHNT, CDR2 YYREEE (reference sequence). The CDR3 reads CANSLGGFTGELFF. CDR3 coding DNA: TGTGCCAACAGCTTGGGCGGGTTCACCGGGGAGCTGTTTTTT.

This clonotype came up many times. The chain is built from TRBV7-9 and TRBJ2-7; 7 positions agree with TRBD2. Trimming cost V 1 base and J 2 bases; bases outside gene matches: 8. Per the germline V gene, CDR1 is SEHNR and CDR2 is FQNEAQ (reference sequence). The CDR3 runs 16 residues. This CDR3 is CASSLGSAGEPYEQYF. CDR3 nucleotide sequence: TGTGCCAGCAGCTTAGGGTCGGCGGGAGAACCCTACGAGCAGTACTTC.

CDR3 nucleotides: TGTGCCAGCAGCTTAGGCGGGACTAGCAACCCGGGGGAGCAGTTCTTC. Translated: CASSLGGTSNPGEQFF. This chain uses TRBV7-9 with TRBJ2-5, with TRBD2 matching over 9 bases. The tail of the sequence fits TRBJ2-1 better, so the J call may be wrong. The CDR3 has 16 amino acids. Germline CDR1 SEHNR, CDR2 FQNEAQ (reference sequence).

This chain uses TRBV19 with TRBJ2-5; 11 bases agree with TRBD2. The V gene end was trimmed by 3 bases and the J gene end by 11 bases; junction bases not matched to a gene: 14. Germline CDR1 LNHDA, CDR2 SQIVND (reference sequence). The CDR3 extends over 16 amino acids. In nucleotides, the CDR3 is TGTGCCAGTAGTATCCAGGGACTAGCGGCCTACAATGAGCAGTACTTC. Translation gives CASSIQGLAAYNEQYF.

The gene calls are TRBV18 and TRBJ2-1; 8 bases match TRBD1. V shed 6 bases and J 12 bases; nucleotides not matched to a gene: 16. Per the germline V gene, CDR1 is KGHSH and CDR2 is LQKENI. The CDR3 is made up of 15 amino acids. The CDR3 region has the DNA TGTGCCAGCTCCCAGGGACAGGTGGTTACAGATACGCAGTTCTTC. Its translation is CASSQGQVVTDTQFF.

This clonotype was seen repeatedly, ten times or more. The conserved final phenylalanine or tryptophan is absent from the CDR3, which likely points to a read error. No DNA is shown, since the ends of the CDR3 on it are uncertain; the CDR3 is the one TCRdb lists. CDR3 loop: CASSALADPQGRDGYTFGS. The chain uses TRBV7-8 and TRBJ2-7; the table assigns TRBD1, which was not confirmed against the DNA. Germline lookup yields CDR1 SGHVS and CDR2 FQNEAQ. The CDR3 comprises 19 residues, both ends counted.

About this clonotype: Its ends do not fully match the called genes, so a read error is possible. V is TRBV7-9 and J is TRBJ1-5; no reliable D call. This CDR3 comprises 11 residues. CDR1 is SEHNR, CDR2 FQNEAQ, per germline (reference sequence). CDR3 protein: CASSPYQLQHF. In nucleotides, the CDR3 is TGTGCCAGCAGCCCCTATCAGCTCCAGCATTTT.

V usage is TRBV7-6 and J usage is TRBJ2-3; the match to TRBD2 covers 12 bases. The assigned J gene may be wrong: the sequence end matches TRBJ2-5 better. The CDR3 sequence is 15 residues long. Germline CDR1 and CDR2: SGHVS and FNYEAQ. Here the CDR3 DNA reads TGTGCCAGCAGCTCCGGGACTAGCGGGCAAGAGACCCAGTACTTC. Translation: CASSSGTSGQETQYF.